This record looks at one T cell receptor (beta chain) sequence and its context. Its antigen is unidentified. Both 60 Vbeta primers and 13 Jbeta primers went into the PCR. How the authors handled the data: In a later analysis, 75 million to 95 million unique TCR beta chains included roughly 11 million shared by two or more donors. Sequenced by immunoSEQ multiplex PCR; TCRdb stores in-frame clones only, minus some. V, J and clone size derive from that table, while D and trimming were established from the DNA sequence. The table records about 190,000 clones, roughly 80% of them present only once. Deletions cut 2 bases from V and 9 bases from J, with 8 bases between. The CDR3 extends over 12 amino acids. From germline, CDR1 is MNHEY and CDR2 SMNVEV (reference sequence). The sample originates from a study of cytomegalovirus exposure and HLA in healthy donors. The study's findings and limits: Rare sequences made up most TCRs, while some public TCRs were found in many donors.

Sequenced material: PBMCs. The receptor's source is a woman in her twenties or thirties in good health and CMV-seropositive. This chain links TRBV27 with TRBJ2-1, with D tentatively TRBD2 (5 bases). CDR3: CASSLGRGEQFF. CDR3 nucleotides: TGTGCCAGCAGTTTAGGTCGGGGTGAGCAGTTCTTC.